This passage covers 3 T cell receptor beta chains from one sample sequenced in a study of blood T cells in healthy people across ages (dated by TCRdb to between 2014 and 2017). Library prep was done by 5' RACE. The sequencer was an Illumina HiSeq 2500. A second PCR of roughly 7 to 12 cycles was run with a J-beta primer mix and a sample-barcoded 5' primer. TCRdb ran its own pipeline on the public reads, namely fastp trimming at Q25 and MiXCR clone calling, and kept in-frame beta chains. Every distinct CDR3 protein forms one entry, paired with its most common genes and DNA. The sample records 1,500,000 or so distinct CDR3 sequences, around 55% of which are singletons. The ten largest clonotypes hold under 8.5% of the sample. The sample comprised blood. The receptors were gathered from a man aged 18 to 35 in good health.

The chain recombines TRBV10-3 with TRBJ2-5; 7 bases are a match to TRBD2. The end of the DNA aligns better with TRBJ2-7, so the J call may be wrong. Germline V gene lookup returns CDR1 ENHRY and CDR2 SYGVKD. The CDR3 is made up of 15 amino acids. CDR3 amino acids: CAISGASGPSYEQYF. CDR3 coding DNA: TGTGCCATCAGTGGGGCTAGCGGTCCCTCCTACGAGCAGTACTTC.

This clonotype appeared once. The CDR3 sequence is CASSASSEQYF. The CDR3 DNA reads TGTGCCAGCAGCGCTAGCAGCGAGCAGTACTTC. This chain connects TRBV12-3 or TRBV12-4 to TRBJ2-4; possible D gene TRBD2, 5 bases. The DNA end is a closer match to TRBJ2-7, so the J assignment may be wrong. The CDR3 totals 11 residues.

J is TRBJ2-1 and V is TRBV5-1, with a tentative D call TRBD2 (5 bases). Germline lookup yields CDR1 SGHRS and CDR2 YFSETQ. V lost 1 base and J lost 12, with 20 bases in between. The CDR3 is 15 amino acids. The CDR3 DNA reads TGCGCCAGCAGCTTGTTTAGCGCCCGCACAGATACGCAGTTCTTC. The encoded protein is CASSLFSARTDTQFF.